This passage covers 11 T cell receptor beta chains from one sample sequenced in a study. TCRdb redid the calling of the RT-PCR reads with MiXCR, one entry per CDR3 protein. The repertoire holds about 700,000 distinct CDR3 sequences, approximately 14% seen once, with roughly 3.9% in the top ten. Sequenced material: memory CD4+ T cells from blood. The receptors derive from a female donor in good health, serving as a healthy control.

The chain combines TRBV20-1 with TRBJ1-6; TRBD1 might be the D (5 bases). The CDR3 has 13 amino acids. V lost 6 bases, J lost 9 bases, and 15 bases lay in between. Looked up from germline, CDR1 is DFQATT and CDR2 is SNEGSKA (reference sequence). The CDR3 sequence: CSAGLGLFSPLHF. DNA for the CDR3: TGCAGTGCGGGGCTAGGCCTTTTTTCACCCCTCCACTTT.

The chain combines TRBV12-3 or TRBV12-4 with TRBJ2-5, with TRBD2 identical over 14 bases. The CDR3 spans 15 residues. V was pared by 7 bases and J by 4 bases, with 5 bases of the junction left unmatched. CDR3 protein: CASKPGLAGVETQYF. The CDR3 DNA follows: TGTGCCAGCAAACCGGGACTAGCGGGAGTAGAGACCCAGTACTTC.

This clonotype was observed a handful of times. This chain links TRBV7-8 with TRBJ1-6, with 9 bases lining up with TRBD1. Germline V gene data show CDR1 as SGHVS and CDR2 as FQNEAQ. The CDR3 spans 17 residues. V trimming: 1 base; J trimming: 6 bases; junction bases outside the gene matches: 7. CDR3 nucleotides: TGTGCCAGCAGCTTAGAGGGACAGGGCCTTTCTAATTCACCCCTCCACTTT. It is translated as CASSLEGQGLSNSPLHF.

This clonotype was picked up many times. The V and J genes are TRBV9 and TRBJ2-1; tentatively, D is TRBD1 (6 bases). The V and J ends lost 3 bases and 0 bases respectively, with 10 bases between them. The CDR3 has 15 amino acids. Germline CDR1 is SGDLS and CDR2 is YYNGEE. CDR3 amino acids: CASSEGVGSYNEQFF. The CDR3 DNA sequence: TGTGCCAGCAGCGAGGGGGTAGGCTCCTACAATGAGCAGTTCTTC.

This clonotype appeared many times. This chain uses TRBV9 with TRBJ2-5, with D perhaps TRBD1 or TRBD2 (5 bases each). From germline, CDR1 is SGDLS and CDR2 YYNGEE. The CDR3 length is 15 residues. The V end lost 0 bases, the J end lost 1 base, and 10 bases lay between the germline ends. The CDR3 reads CASSVGRDAQETQYF. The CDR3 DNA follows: TGTGCCAGCAGCGTAGGTAGGGACGCCCAAGAGACCCAGTACTTC.

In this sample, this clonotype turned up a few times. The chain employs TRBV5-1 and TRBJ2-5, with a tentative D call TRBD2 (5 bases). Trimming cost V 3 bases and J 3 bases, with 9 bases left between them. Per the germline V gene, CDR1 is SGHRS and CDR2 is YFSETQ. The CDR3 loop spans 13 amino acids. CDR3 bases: TGCGCCAGCAGCTGGATGGGAGAAGAGACCCAGTACTTC. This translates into CASSWMGEETQYF.

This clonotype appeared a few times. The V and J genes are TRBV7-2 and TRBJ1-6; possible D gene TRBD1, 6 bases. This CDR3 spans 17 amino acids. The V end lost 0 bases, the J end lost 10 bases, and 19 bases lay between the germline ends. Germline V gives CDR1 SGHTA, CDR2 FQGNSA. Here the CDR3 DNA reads TGTGCCAGCAGCTTAGCGGGGGGGGCCCGGAGGGGGTCACCCCTCCACTTT. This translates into CASSLAGGARRGSPLHF. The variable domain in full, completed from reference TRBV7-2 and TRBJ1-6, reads GAGVSQSPSNKVTEKGKDVELRCDPISGHTALYWYRQSLGQGLEFLIYFQGNSAPDKSGLPSDRFSAERTGGSVSTLTIQRTQQEDSAVYLCASSLAGGARRGSPLHFGNGTRLTVT.

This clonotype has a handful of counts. This chain's CDR3 is CASRNQGNTIYF. CDR3 nucleotide sequence: TGCGCCAGCAGAAACCAGGGAAACACCATATATTTT. The chain recombines TRBV4-1 with TRBJ1-3, with D unclear. The CDR3 sequence is 12 residues long. Trimming cost V 6 bases and J 4 bases, with 7 bases left between them. Germline CDR1 reads MGHRA; CDR2 reads YSYEKL.

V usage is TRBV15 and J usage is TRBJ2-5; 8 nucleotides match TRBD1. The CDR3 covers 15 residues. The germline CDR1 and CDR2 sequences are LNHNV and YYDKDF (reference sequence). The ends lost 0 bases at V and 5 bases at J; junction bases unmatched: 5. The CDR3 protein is CATSRDNRGVETQYF. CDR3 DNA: TGTGCCACCAGCAGAGATAACAGGGGGGTCGAGACCCAGTACTTC.

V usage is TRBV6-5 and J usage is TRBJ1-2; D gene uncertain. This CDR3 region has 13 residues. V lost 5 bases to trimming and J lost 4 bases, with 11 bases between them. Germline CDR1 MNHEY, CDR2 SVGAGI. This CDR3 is CASSEDKGYGYTF. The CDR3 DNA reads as TGTGCCAGCAGTGAAGACAAGGGCTATGGCTACACCTTC.

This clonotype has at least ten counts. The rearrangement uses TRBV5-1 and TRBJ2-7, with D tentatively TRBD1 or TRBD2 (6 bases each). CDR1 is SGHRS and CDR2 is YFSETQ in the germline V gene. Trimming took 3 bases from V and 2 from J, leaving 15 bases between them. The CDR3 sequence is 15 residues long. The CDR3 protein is CASSWEDSATYEQYF. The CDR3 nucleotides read TGCGCCAGCAGCTGGGAGGACAGTGCAACCTACGAGCAGTACTTC.